This T cell receptor beta chain was found in a study of radiation and T cells in renal cell carcinoma. The V end lost 5 bases, the J end lost 2 bases, and 8 bases lay between the germline ends. The germline V gene encodes CDR1 MNHEY and CDR2 SMNVEV (reference sequence). CDR3 length equals 13 residues. This clone was seen a few times. The treatment was: treatment-naive control, cytoreductive nephrectomy. Sequencing used immunoSEQ multiplex PCR; TCRdb keeps in-frame clones, though not all of them. The sample includes 10,000 or so clones, nearly 60% of them seen just once. The chain employs TRBV27 and TRBJ2-3; D not certain. This sequence was found in a man aged 35-49 years with renal cell carcinoma. The input for sequencing was tumor tissue, taken from a patient whose treatment was nephrectomy without radiotherapy. CDR3 in amino acids: CASSPQVTDTQYF. CDR3 sequence (DNA): TGTGCCAGCAGTCCTCAAGTCACAGATACGCAGTATTTT.